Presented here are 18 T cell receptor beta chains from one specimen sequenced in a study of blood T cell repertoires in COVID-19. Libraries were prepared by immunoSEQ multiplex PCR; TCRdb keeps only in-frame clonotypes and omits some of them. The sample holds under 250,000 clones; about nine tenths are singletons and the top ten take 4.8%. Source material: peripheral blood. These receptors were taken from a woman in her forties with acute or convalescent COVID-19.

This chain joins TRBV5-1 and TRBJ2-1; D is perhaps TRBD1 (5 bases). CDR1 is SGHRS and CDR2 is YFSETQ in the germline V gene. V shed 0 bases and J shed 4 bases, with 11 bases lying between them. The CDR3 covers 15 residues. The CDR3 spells CASSLAAGPYNEQFF. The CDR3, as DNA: TGCGCCAGCAGCTTGGCGGCAGGGCCTTACAATGAGCAGTTCTTC.

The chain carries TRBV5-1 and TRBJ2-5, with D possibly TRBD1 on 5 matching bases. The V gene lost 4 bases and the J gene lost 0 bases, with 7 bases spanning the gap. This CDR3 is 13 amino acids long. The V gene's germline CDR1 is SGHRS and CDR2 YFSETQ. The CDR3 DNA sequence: TGCGCCAGCAGCCCACAGGACCAAGAGACCCAGTACTTC. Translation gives CASSPQDQETQYF.

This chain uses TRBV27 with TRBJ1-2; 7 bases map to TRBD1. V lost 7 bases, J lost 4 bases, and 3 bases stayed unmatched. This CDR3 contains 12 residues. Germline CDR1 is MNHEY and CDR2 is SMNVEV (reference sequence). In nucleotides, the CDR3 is TGTGCCAGCAAAGGGGACAGCTATGGCTACACCTTC. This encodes CASKGDSYGYTF.

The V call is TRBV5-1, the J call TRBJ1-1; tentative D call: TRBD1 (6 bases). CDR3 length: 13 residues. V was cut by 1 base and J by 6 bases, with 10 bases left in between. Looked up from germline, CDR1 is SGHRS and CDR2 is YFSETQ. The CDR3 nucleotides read TGCGCCAGCAGCTTGTCAGGGGAAGCTGAAGCTTTCTTT. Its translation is CASSLSGEAEAFF. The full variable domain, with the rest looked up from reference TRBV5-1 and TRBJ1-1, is KAGVTQTPRYLIKTRGQQVTLSCSPISGHRSVSWYQQTPGQGLQFLFEYFSETQRNKGNFPGRFSGRQFSNSRSEMNVSTLELGDSALYLCASSLSGEAEAFFGQGTRLTVV.

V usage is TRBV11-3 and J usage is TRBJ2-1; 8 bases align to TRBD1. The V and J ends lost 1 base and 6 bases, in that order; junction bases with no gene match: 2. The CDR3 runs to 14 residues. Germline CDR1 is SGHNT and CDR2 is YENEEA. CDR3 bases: TGTGCCAGCAGCTTAGCGGACAGGGCCAATGAGCAGTTCTTC. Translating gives CASSLADRANEQFF.

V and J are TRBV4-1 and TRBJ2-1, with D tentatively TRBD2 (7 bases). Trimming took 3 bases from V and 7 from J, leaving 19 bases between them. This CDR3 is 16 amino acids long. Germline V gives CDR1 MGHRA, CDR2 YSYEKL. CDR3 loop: CASSQGPGGLRNEQFF. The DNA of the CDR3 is TGCGCCAGCAGCCAGGGCCCCGGGGGGCTGAGGAATGAGCAGTTCTTC.

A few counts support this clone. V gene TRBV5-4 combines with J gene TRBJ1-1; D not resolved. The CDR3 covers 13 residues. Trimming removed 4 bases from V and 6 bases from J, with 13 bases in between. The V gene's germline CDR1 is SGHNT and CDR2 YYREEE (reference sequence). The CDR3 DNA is TGTGCCAGCAGCGCCCTAGACGGATCTGAAGCTTTCTTT. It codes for CASSALDGSEAFF.

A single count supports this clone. CDR3 bases: TGCGCCAGCAGCCAAGGGACAGGGAGAGGAGCTGGGGCCAACGTCCTGACTTTC. Protein sequence: CASSQGTGRGAGANVLTF. The chain employs TRBV4-1 and TRBJ2-6; 8 bases match TRBD1. Trimming took 1 base from V and 2 from J; bases not matched to a gene: 7. The germline V gene encodes CDR1 MGHRA and CDR2 YSYEKL. This CDR3 has 18 residues.

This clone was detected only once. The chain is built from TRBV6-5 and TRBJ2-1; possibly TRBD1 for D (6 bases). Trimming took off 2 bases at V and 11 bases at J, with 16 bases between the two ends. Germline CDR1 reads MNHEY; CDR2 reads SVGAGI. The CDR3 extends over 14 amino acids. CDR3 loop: CASSYDLDSLQQFF. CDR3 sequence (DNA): TGTGCCAGCAGTTACGATTTGGACAGTCTACAGCAGTTCTTC.

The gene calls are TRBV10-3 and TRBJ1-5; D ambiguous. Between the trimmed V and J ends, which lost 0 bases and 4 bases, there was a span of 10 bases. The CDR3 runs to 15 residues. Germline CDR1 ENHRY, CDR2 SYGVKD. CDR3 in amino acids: CAISESGGLNQPQHF. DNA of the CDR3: TGTGCCATCAGTGAGTCAGGAGGCCTTAATCAGCCCCAGCATTTT.

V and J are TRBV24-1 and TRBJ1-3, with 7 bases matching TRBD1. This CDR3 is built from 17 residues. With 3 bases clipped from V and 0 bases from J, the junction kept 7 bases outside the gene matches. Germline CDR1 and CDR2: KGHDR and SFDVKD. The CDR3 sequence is CATSDTGESASGNTIYF. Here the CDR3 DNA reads TGTGCCACCAGTGATACAGGGGAGTCGGCCTCTGGAAACACCATATATTTT.

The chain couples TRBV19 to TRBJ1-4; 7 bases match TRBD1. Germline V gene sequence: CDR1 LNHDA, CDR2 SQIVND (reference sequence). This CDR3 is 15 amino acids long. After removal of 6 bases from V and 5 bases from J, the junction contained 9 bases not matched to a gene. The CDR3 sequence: CASRGPGQRNEKLFF. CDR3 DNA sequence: TGTGCCAGTAGGGGGCCGGGACAGCGAAATGAAAAACTGTTTTTT.

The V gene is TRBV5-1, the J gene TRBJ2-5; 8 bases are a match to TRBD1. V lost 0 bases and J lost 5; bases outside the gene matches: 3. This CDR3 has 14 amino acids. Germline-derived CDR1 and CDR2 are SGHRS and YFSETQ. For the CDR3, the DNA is TGCGCCAGCAGCTTGGGGACAGGGAGCGAGACCCAGTACTTC. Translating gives CASSLGTGSETQYF.

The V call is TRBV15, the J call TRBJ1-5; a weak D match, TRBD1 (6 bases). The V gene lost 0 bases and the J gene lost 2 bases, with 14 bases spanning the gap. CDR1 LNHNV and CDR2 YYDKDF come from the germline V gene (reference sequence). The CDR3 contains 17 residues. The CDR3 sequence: CATSRDLSQGGNQPQHF. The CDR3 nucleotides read TGTGCCACCAGCAGAGATCTATCACAGGGTGGCAATCAGCCCCAGCATTTT.

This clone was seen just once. The DNA of the CDR3 is TGTGCCTGGAGTGCCTCCCTAGCGGGGGTTGGGGAGCAGTACGTC. Amino acid sequence: CAWSASLAGVGEQYV. The chain joins TRBV30 to TRBJ2-7; 10 nucleotides align to TRBD2. CDR1 and CDR2 (germline): GTSNPN, SVGIG (reference sequence). The J segment lost 7 bases and the V segment lost 1 base, leaving 10 bases of the junction unmatched. The CDR3 is 15 residues long.

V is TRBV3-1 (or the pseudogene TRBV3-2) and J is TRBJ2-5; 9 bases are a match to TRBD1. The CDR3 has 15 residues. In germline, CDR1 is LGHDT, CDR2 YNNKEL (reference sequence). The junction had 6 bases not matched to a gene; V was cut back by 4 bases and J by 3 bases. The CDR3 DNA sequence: TGTGCCAGCAGCCCCGCGGGACAGGGTAAAGAGACCCAGTACTTC. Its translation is CASSPAGQGKETQYF.

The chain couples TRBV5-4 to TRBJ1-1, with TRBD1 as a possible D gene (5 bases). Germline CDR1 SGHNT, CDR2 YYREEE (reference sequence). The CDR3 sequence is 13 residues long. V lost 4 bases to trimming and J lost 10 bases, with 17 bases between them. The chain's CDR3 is CASSDGTGVTAFF. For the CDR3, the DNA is TGTGCCAGCAGCGACGGTACAGGAGTAACAGCTTTCTTT.

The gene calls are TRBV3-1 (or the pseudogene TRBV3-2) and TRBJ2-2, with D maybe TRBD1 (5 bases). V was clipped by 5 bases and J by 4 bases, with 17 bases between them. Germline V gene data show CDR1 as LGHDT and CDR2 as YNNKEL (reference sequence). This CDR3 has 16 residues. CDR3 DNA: TGTGCCAGCAGCAAAAAGGGGTACTTGGGCACCGGGGAGCTGTTTTTT. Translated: CASSKKGYLGTGELFF.